A selection of T cell receptor beta chains follows, all from one sample in a study of tumor and adjacent non-tumor tissue in lung cancer. TCRdb processed the multiplex PCR reads anew with MiXCR; each CDR3 protein has one entry. The table lists about 79,000 distinct CDR3 sequences, over 55% of them singletons. Sample: lung tumor tissue. The receptors shown here come from a woman aged 40 to 49 with non-small cell lung cancer. CDR3s include the opening cysteine and the closing phenylalanine or tryptophan. Each record gives: J gene, V gene, D gene, clone size, CDR3 protein, CDR3 DNA. A D gene is named only where the DNA matches it firmly. Clone size is not always given. Where it is, it says once, few, many or a class for expanded clones.

TRBJ1-2 | TRBV5-1 | NA | few | CASSLASGANYGYTF | TGCGCCAGCAGCTTGGCCTCAGGGGCTAACTATGGCTACACCTTC
TRBJ2-5 | TRBV19 | NA | NA | CASSLTGETQYF | TGTGCCAGTAGTTTAACAGGGGAGACCCAGTACTTC
TRBJ1-6 | TRBV28 | TRBD1 | once | CASSDRASPIHF | TGTGCCAGCAGTGACAGGGCTTCACCCATCCACTTT
TRBJ2-3 | TRBV6-5 | NA | NA | CASSLPQGAGTDTQFF | TGTGCCAGCAGCCTTCCCCAGGGCGCGGGCACAGATACGCAGTTTTTT
TRBJ2-2 | TRBV11-2 | TRBD1 | once | CASSLVSLGTGRTDTLFF | TGTGCGAGCAGCTTAGTGAGTCTCGGGACAGGACGCACAGATACGCTGTTTTTT
TRBJ2-7 | TRBV29-1 | NA | NA | CSVQQRMDVSYEQYF | TGCAGCGTTCAACAGAGGATGGATGTTTCTTACGAGCAGTACTTC
TRBJ1-5 | TRBV5-5 | NA | many | CASQLGGPGSNQPQHF | TGTGCCAGCCAGCTAGGGGGTCCAGGCAGCAATCAGCCCCAGCATTTT
TRBJ1-1 | TRBV6-1 | TRBD1 | medium-sized | CASSLGQGLDTEAFF | TGTGCCAGCAGTCTGGGACAGGGACTTGACACTGAAGCTTTCTTT
TRBJ1-4 | TRBV29-1 | NA | NA | CGVGAGNEKLFF | TGCGGCGTTGGGGCGGGTAATGAAAAACTGTTTTTT
TRBJ2-3 | TRBV6-6 | TRBD2 | NA | CASRTGTIGVGTDTQYF | TGTGCCAGCAGAACCGGGACTATCGGAGTGGGCACAGATACGCAGTATTTT
TRBJ1-1 | TRBV13 | NA | NA | CACSPVAVNTEAFF | TGTGCCTGCAGCCCCGTGGCAGTGAACACTGAAGCTTTCTTT
TRBJ2-5 | TRBV5-6 | NA | NA | CASRSTGEGEIQYF | TGCGCCAGCAGGTCTACAGGGGAGGGGGAGATCCAGTACTTC
TRBJ1-2 | TRBV12-3/TRBV12-4 | NA | NA | CASSPPPRDPYGYTF | TGTGCCAGCAGTCCCCCCCCCCGGGACCCTTATGGCTACACCTTC
TRBJ2-7 | TRBV20-1 | TRBD1 | NA | CSASRNRDRRQYF | TGCAGTGCTAGTCGAAATCGGGACAGACGGCAGTACTTC
TRBJ1-2 | TRBV20-1 | NA | NA | CSARAQRDYGHTF | TGCAGTGCTAGGGCGCAGCGCGACTATGGCCACACCTTC
TRBJ2-5 | TRBV11-3 | NA | large | CASSGRTQYF | TGTGCCAGCAGCGGGCGGACCCAGTACTTC
TRBJ1-2 | TRBV11-2 | NA | NA | CTSRAGLGVYTF | TGTACCAGCAGAGCGGGTCTGGGGGTCTACACCTTT
TRBJ2-7 | TRBV29-1 | TRBD1 | many | CSDPGRDRFEQYF | TGCAGCGACCCGGGCCGGGACAGGTTCGAGCAGTACTTC
TRBJ2-7 | TRBV20-1 | TRBD2 | NA | CSTIPGGVYKQYF | TGCAGTACCATCCCCGGGGGGGTCTACAAGCAGTACTTC
TRBJ1-1 | TRBV14 | NA | NA | CANSLMLNTEAFF | TGCGCCAACAGCCTCATGTTGAACACTGAAGCTTTCTTT
TRBJ1-1 | TRBV10-3 | NA | NA | CAFSEVAHSEAFF | TGTGCCTTCAGTGAAGTTGCTCATTCTGAAGCTTTCTTT
TRBJ2-1 | TRBV4-2 | TRBD1 | NA | CGSSLTGQDNQQFF | TGTGGCAGCAGTCTTACTGGACAGGACAATCAGCAGTTCTTC
TRBJ1-5 | TRBV20-1 | NA | NA | CSARDQGRNQPQHF | TGCAGTGCTAGAGATCAAGGAAGGAATCAGCCCCAGCATTTT
TRBJ2-1 | TRBV29-1 | TRBD2 | NA | CNIESASGSLEQFF | TGCAACATTGAATCGGCTAGCGGGAGTCTTGAGCAGTTCTTC
TRBJ2-1 | TRBV29-1 | NA | NA | CSVLTDAEQFF | TGCAGCGTACTCACAGATGCTGAGCAGTTCTTC
TRBJ2-7 | TRBV11-2 | NA | NA | CARSLEDHYERYF | TGTGCCAGGAGCTTAGAAGACCACTACGAGCGGTACTTC
TRBJ2-3 | TRBV11-2 | NA | NA | CTSSIALDPRTDTQYF | TGCACCAGCAGCATTGCGCTAGATCCCCGCACAGATACGCAGTATTTT
TRBJ2-1 | TRBV4-2 | NA | once | CASSQLSAGATGEHFF | TGTGCCAGCAGCCAACTCTCGGCCGGCGCGACTGGGGAGCATTTCTTC
TRBJ2-7 | TRBV6-5 | NA | many | CASKNRYEQYF | TGTGCCAGCAAAAACCGCTACGAGCAGTACTTC
TRBJ2-4 | TRBV20-1 | NA | few | CSARDRVGGMNIQYF | TGCAGTGCTAGAGATCGGGTCGGGGGTATGAACATTCAGTACTTC
TRBJ2-5 | TRBV10-1 | NA | NA | CTSSEFGNQETQYF | TGCACCAGCAGTGAGTTTGGGAACCAAGAGACCCAATACTTC
TRBJ2-7 | TRBV11-3 | NA | NA | CASSLSGCGKYF | TGTGCCAGCAGCTTATCAGGGTGCGGGAAGTACTTC
TRBJ2-7 | TRBV6-1 | NA | few | CANVGGISYEQYF | TGTGCCAACGTCGGAGGCATCTCCTACGAGCAGTACTTC
TRBJ2-3 | TRBV29-1 | TRBD2 | NA | CISRHGAGTSGSSTDTQYF | TGCATCTCCCGCCACGGCGCGGGGACTAGCGGGTCTAGCACAGATACGCAATATTTT
TRBJ2-7 | TRBV6-6 | NA | medium-sized | CASRPRDGHYEQYF | TGTGCCAGCAGACCCAGGGACGGGCACTACGAGCAGTACTTC
TRBJ2-4 | TRBV29-1 | NA | once | CSVGRVETIQYF | TGTAGCGTTGGTCGTGTCGAAACCATTCAGTACTTC
TRBJ2-7 | TRBV4-1 | TRBD1 | NA | CASSQNWRTGRYEQYF | TGTGCTAGCAGCCAAAACTGGAGGACAGGGCGGTACGAGCAGTACTTC
TRBJ1-1 | TRBV11-2 | NA | NA | CVSSPWGNIEAFF | TGTGTCAGCAGCCCTTGGGGGAACATTGAAGCTTTCTTT
TRBJ2-1 | TRBV29-1 | NA | NA | CNVGYNAQFF | TGCAACGTTGGGTACAATGCGCAGTTCTTC
TRBJ2-1 | TRBV20-1 | NA | many | CSAEYQGQYNEQFF | TGCAGTGCCGAGTACCAGGGCCAGTACAATGAGCAGTTCTTC
TRBJ2-4 | TRBV29-1 | NA | NA | CSVEDVRGGVLGKNIQYF | TGCAGCGTTGAAGATGTTAGAGGGGGGGTGCTAGGCAAAAACATTCAGTACTTC
TRBJ2-1 | TRBV29-1 | TRBD1 | NA | CSVTQGEKFF | TGCAGCGTTACACAGGGGGAGAAGTTCTTC
TRBJ2-1 | TRBV11-2 | TRBD2 | NA | CASSLETSYNKQFF | TGTGCCAGCAGTTTAGAGACTAGCTACAATAAGCAGTTCTTC
TRBJ1-4 | TRBV10-2 | NA | once | CTSRDTRGRYEKLFF | TGCACCAGCCGGGACACCCGGGGACGATATGAAAAACTGTTTTTT
TRBJ2-1 | TRBV11-2 | TRBD2 | NA | CASSLLAGRLDEQFF | TGTGCCAGCAGCTTACTAGCGGGGAGGCTTGATGAACAATTCTTC
TRBJ2-3 | TRBV20-1 | NA | once | CSAPGEADMQYF | TGCAGTGCCCCGGGAGAAGCAGATATGCAGTATTTT
TRBJ1-1 | TRBV11-2 | NA | NA | CASSPWGNAEAVF | TGTGCCAGCAGCCCTTGGGGGAACGCTGAAGCTGTCTTT
TRBJ2-6 | TRBV11-2 | TRBD2 | NA | CASSLFLAGGREANVLIF | TGTGCCAGCAGCTTATTCCTAGCGGGGGGGCGTGAGGCCAACGTCCTGATCTTC